This is a list of T cell receptor beta chains from one sample in a study of shared clonotypes between healthy human individuals. Sequenced by immunoSEQ multiplex PCR; TCRdb stores in-frame clones only, minus some. The table lists hundreds of thousands of clones, approximately 97% of them singletons. Sample: naive CD4+ T cells sorted from blood. Receptor source: a woman under 40 in good health. Each CDR3 is given with its conserved first and last residue. D genes are given only for firm matches. Size tells how often a clone was seen (once, few, many) or the class of an expanded clone, and some rows leave it out.

v_call,clone_size,j_call,d_call,cdr3_nt,cdr3_aa
TRBV5-1,once,TRBJ2-7,TRBD2,TGCGCCAGCAGCCCGCCGGCGCGGGAGAGGTACGAGCAGTACTTC,CASSPPARERYEQYF
TRBV5-1,NA,TRBJ2-5,TRBD2,TGCGCCAGCAGCCAAGGTGCGCTAGCGGAGATTCTAGAGACCCAGTACTTC,CASSQGALAEILETQYF
TRBV29-1,NA,TRBJ2-1,TRBD1,TGCAGCGTACCCCTCATCCCGACAGGGTTGCTTTCCAATGAGCAGTTCTTC,CSVPLIPTGLLSNEQFF
TRBV2,NA,TRBJ2-7,NA,TGTGCCAGCAGGGTGGGACTCCGGTTCGAGCAGTACTTC,CASRVGLRFEQYF
TRBV15,once,TRBJ1-5,TRBD1,TGTGCCACCAGCGGTCCTTACAGGGGGCGTCTTCAGCCCCAGCATTTT,CATSGPYRGRLQPQHF
TRBV19,NA,TRBJ2-3,NA,TGTGCCAGTACCTCACCCGGACTGGCAGATACGCAGTATTTT,CASTSPGLADTQYF
TRBV4-2,NA,TRBJ2-1,TRBD1,TGTGCCAGCAGCCCATGGACAGGGCAGCGATACAATGAGCAGTTCTTC,CASSPWTGQRYNEQFF
TRBV18,NA,TRBJ1-1,NA,TGTGCCAGCTCACCAGGGACCTGGATCACTGAAGCTTTCTTT,CASSPGTWITEAFF
TRBV19,few,TRBJ2-7,NA,TGTGCCACCGGCAGCGAGCAGTACTTC,CATGSEQYF
TRBV27,NA,TRBJ2-5,NA,TGTGCCAGCAGCCAGGGACTGTACGAGACCCAGTACTTC,CASSQGLYETQYF
TRBV30,NA,TRBJ1-1,NA,TGTGCCTGGAGTCGGACAGTTCCTAAGACTGAAGCTTTCTTT,CAWSRTVPKTEAFF
TRBV7-9,NA,TRBJ1-3,TRBD1,TGTGCCAGCAGTCGGACAGGAGCCTTTGCTGGAAACACCATATATTTT,CASSRTGAFAGNTIYF
TRBV5-1,NA,TRBJ1-2,NA,TGCGCCAGCAGCTTGCTGTCTGGCGATGGCTACACCTTC,CASSLLSGDGYTF
TRBV7-8,NA,TRBJ2-2,TRBD2,TGTGCCAGCAGCTTAGCCAGGAATACAGGACTAGCGGGAACCACCGGGGAGCTGTTTTTT,CASSLARNTGLAGTTGELFF
TRBV2,NA,TRBJ2-1,TRBD1,TGTGCCACCAAAAGCGACCCCCGGACAGGGCACAATGAGCAGTTCTTC,CATKSDPRTGHNEQFF
TRBV27,NA,TRBJ2-3,NA,TGTGCCAGCAGTTTATTGCGGCTTACTAGCACAGATACGCAGTATTTT,CASSLLRLTSTDTQYF
TRBV28,NA,TRBJ1-4,NA,TGTGCCTCAAGCGGGAGGGCCGGGGCTGAAAAACTGTTTTTT,CASSGRAGAEKLFF
TRBV5-6,once,TRBJ1-1,NA,TGTGCCAGCAGCTTGGAGCCGAACACTGAAGCTTTCTTT,CASSLEPNTEAFF
TRBV6-1,NA,TRBJ2-7,TRBD1,TGTGCCAGCACCCCGACAGGGAGCTCCTACGAGCAGTACTTC,CASTPTGSSYEQYF
TRBV2,NA,TRBJ2-5,TRBD2,TGTGCCAGCCGCGCCTTGGCGGGGGGGGGCGAGACCCAGTACTTC,CASRALAGGGETQYF
TRBV7-7,NA,TRBJ2-1,TRBD1,TGTGCCAGCAGCTTAAGCCCGGACAGGAGTGAGCAGTTCTTC,CASSLSPDRSEQFF
TRBV28,NA,TRBJ2-1,NA,TGTGCCAGCAATACATATGGGGGGTCCTACAATGAGCAGTTCTTC,CASNTYGGSYNEQFF
TRBV10-3,NA,TRBJ2-7,NA,TGTGCCATCGGCGGCCGCGATTCCTACGAGCAGTACTTC,CAIGGRDSYEQYF
TRBV11-3,NA,TRBJ2-1,NA,TGTGCCAGCAGCCCACAGGGTCGGGCCCTATTCAATGAGCAGTTCTTC,CASSPQGRALFNEQFF
TRBV5-6,NA,TRBJ2-3,NA,TGTGCCAGCACCGTCGGTGAGGATACGCAGTATTTT,CASTVGEDTQYF
TRBV5-5,NA,TRBJ1-5,TRBD1,TGTGCCAGCAGCGGTGCCGGGACAGGCTCGGGCAATCAGCCCCAGCATTTT,CASSGAGTGSGNQPQHF
TRBV28,NA,TRBJ2-5,NA,TGTGCCAGCAGGGAGGGGGGAATGGGTCAAGAGACCCAGTACTTC,CASREGGMGQETQYF
TRBV5-1,once,TRBJ1-1,NA,TGCGCCAGCAGCTTGGATGGACACCAGAACACTGAAGCTTTCTTT,CASSLDGHQNTEAFF
TRBV5-4,NA,TRBJ1-2,TRBD1,TGTGCCAGCAGCCCCGGGGTGGGACAGGGCCTAAACTATGGCTACACCTTC,CASSPGVGQGLNYGYTF
TRBV11-2,NA,TRBJ2-7,TRBD2,TGTGCCAGCAGCTTAGTTACTGCGGCGGGAGAAATCCACGAGCAGTACTTC,CASSLVTAAGEIHEQYF
TRBV2,NA,TRBJ2-3,NA,TGTGCCAGCAGCCGAGGACAGAGCACAGATACGCAGTATTTT,CASSRGQSTDTQYF
TRBV27,NA,TRBJ2-7,NA,TGTGCCAGCAGTTTATCCCGGACTGCCCTTTCCTACGAGCAGTACTTC,CASSLSRTALSYEQYF
TRBV2,NA,TRBJ1-5,TRBD1,TGTGCCAGCAGTGAACTGGGGAGGGGGCGAGGTCAGCCCCAGCATTTT,CASSELGRGRGQPQHF